These 12 T cell receptor beta chains were all obtained from the same sample, sequenced in a study of cytomegalovirus exposure and HLA in healthy donors. PCR primers comprised 60 Vbeta and 13 Jbeta primers. Only in-frame clones appear in the TCRdb table, and some are missing; sequencing was by immunoSEQ multiplex PCR. The sample contains approximately 160,000 clones, over 70% of which appear only once. Input material: PBMCs. The origin of the receptors is a woman aged 40 to 50 in good health and CMV-seropositive.

This sequence joins TRBV19 and TRBJ1-3; possibly TRBD1 for D (5 bases). Deletions cut 5 bases from V and 0 bases from J, with 8 bases between. The germline gives CDR1 LNHDA, CDR2 SQIVND (reference sequence). This CDR3 has 14 residues. CDR3 in DNA: TGTGCCAGTAGTGTTGACAGCTCTGGAAACACCATATATTTT. Amino acid sequence: CASSVDSSGNTIYF.

This chain connects TRBV7-2 to TRBJ1-3; tentatively, D is TRBD1 (6 bases). Germline V gene data show CDR1 as SGHTA and CDR2 as FQGNSA. The CDR3 consists of 14 residues. Deletions cut 3 bases from V and 4 bases from J, with 10 bases between. The CDR3 spells CASSFEGDGNTIYF. Written as DNA, the CDR3 is TGTGCCAGCAGCTTTGAGGGGGACGGAAACACCATATATTTT.

The rearrangement links TRBV4-2 to TRBJ2-3; 15 nucleotides align to TRBD2. Germline CDR1 and CDR2: LGHNA and YNFKEQ. This CDR3 region has 21 residues. V lost 2 bases to trimming and J lost 0 bases; unmatched junction nucleotides: 12. The CDR3 reads CASSQKRTSGGAGGSTDTQYF. For the CDR3, the DNA is TGTGCCAGCAGCCAAAAAAGGACTAGCGGGGGGGCAGGGGGTAGCACAGATACGCAGTATTTT.

This clone was picked up one time. The chain joins TRBV28 to TRBJ1-1, with 7 nucleotides matching TRBD1. Germline-derived CDR1 and CDR2 are MDHEN and SYDVKM. The CDR3 sequence is 13 residues long. V gave up 6 bases and J gave up 8 bases; unmatched junction bases: 9. CDR3 in DNA: TGTGCCAGCAGGTTGACAGGGAAGGGCGAAGCTTTCTTT. It yields the protein CASRLTGKGEAFF. The variable domain in full, with the rest retrieved from reference TRBV28 and TRBJ1-1, is DVKVTQSSRYLVKRTGEKVFLECVQDMDHENMFWYRQDPGLGLRLIYFSYDVKMKEKGDIPEGYSVSREKKERFSLILESASTNQTSMYLCASRLTGKGEAFFGQGTRLTVV.

The V and J genes are TRBV6-5 and TRBJ1-6; D may be TRBD1 (5 bases). Germline loops: CDR1 MNHEY, CDR2 SVGAGI. The CDR3 sequence is 15 residues long. Trimming stripped 7 bases from V and 7 bases from J, with 17 bases between. The CDR3 region has the DNA TGTGCCAGCACCTCGGGCCAGGGTACGAATTCACCCCTCCACTTT. It translates to CASTSGQGTNSPLHF.

This sequence joins TRBV9 and TRBJ2-4, with a weak D call TRBD1 (6 bases). CDR3 size: 20 residues. Trimming took 0 bases from V and 2 from J, leaving 24 bases between them. Germline values: CDR1 SGDLS, CDR2 YYNGEE. The CDR3 nucleotides are TGTGCCAGCAGCGTAGCAGACGTCGGGGTCTCACAGGGAACCAAAAACATTCAGTACTTC. It encodes CASSVADVGVSQGTKNIQYF.

V and J are TRBV5-8 and TRBJ2-1; 8 positions agree with TRBD2. This CDR3 region has 14 residues. The junction had 1 base not matched to a gene; V was cut back by 0 bases and J by 5 bases. CDR1 and CDR2 (germline): SGHTS, YDEGEE. CDR3 nucleotides: TGTGCCAGCAGCTTGGGCGGGGGGCACAATGAGCAGTTCTTC. It is translated as CASSLGGGHNEQFF.

The chain carries TRBV7-9 and TRBJ2-1, with TRBD1 matching over 8 bases. Germline V CDR1 and CDR2: SEHNR, FQNEAQ (reference sequence). There are 14 residues in the CDR3. V was pared by 5 bases and J by 7 bases, with 7 bases of the junction left unmatched. The CDR3 DNA follows: TGTGCCAGCAGCCCAAGGGACAGGAAAAATGAGCAGTTCTTC. Translated, it gives CASSPRDRKNEQFF. The variable domain in full, completed from reference TRBV7-9 and TRBJ2-1, reads DTGVSQNPRHKITKRGQNVTFRCDPISEHNRLYWYRQTLGQGPEFLTYFQNEAQLEKSRLLSDRFSAERPKGSFSTLEIQRTEQGDSAMYLCASSPRDRKNEQFFGPGTRLTVL.

Only a few counts were recorded for this clone. This chain joins TRBV9 and TRBJ1-1, with D uncertain. V was trimmed by 4 bases and J by 4 bases, leaving 5 bases between them. The germline CDR1 and CDR2 sequences are SGDLS and YYNGEE. The CDR3 is 11 amino acids. CDR3: CASSPLTEAFF. The CDR3 DNA sequence: TGTGCCAGCAGCCCCCTCACTGAAGCTTTCTTT.

For the CDR3, the DNA is TGTGCCAGCAGCGTAGGTGGGGGGGACACCATATATTTT. This codes for CASSVGGGDTIYF. The chain combines TRBV9 with TRBJ1-3; possibly TRBD1 for D (5 bases). V was pared by 0 bases and J by 8 bases, with 9 bases between. The CDR3 runs 13 residues. Germline V lookup: CDR1 SGDLS, CDR2 YYNGEE. Supplemented by reference TRBV9 and TRBJ1-3, the full variable domain reads DSGVTQTPKHLITATGQRVTLRCSPRSGDLSVYWYQQSLDQGLQFLIQYYNGEERAKGNILERFSAQQFPDLHSELNLSSLELGDSALYFCASSVGGGDTIYFGEGSWLTVV.

The rearrangement joins TRBV7-9 to TRBJ1-2; perhaps TRBD1 as D (5 bases). Per the germline V gene, CDR1 is SEHNR and CDR2 is FQNEAQ (reference sequence). Trimming took off 0 bases at V and 3 bases at J, with 17 bases between the two ends. The CDR3 is made up of 17 amino acids. In nucleotides, the CDR3 is TGTGCCAGCAGCTTAGCCGGTCCGCTACAGGCCCACTATGGCTACACCTTC. Residues: CASSLAGPLQAHYGYTF. The variable domain in full, with the rest retrieved from reference TRBV7-9 and TRBJ1-2, is DTGVSQNPRHKITKRGQNVTFRCDPISEHNRLYWYRQTLGQGPEFLTYFQNEAQLEKSRLLSDRFSAERPKGSFSTLEIQRTEQGDSAMYLCASSLAGPLQAHYGYTFGSGTRLTVV.

The J gene is TRBJ1-1, the V gene TRBV4-1; TRBD1 matches at 8 bases. Unmatched junction bases numbered 7, after V lost 5 bases and J lost 2 bases. CDR3 length: 15 residues. In germline, CDR1 is MGHRA, CDR2 YSYEKL. CDR3 DNA: TGCGCCAGCAGCATTACGACAGGGGCAAACACTGAAGCTTTCTTT. Its translation is CASSITTGANTEAFF.